This is a list of T cell receptor beta chains from one sample in a study of identical twins. TCRdb independently ran MiXCR on the 5' RACE reads; one entry per CDR3 protein. The sample lists around 450,000 distinct CDR3 sequences, 13% to 15% occurring once. In addition, the sample was reused for a study of yellow fever vaccine responses in identical twins.

Sample: CD4+ T cells sorted from blood. The source is a woman aged 18-29 years in good health. CDR3s include the opening cysteine and the closing phenylalanine or tryptophan. Fields, in order: V gene, clone size, J gene, D gene, CDR3 protein, CDR3 DNA. A D gene is named only where the DNA matches it firmly. Clone size is shown for a subset of rows, as once, few, many or a class of expanded clone.

V: TRBV7-2
size: few
J: TRBJ1-6
D: NA
CDR3: CASSLSEAGSYNSPLHF
DNA: TGTGCCAGCAGTTTAAGCGAAGCAGGCTCCTATAATTCACCCCTCCACTTT

V: TRBV15
size: NA
J: TRBJ1-2
D: NA
CDR3: CATSRDLSYGYTF
DNA: TGTGCCACCAGCAGAGATCTGAGCTATGGCTACACCTTC

V: TRBV6-2/TRBV6-3
size: few
J: TRBJ2-2
D: TRBD1
CDR3: CASILRGQGANTGELFF
DNA: TGTGCCAGCATCCTTAGGGGACAGGGGGCGAACACCGGGGAGCTGTTTTTT

V: TRBV2
size: many
J: TRBJ2-3
D: TRBD2
CDR3: CASSRGGGAIDTQYF
DNA: TGTGCCAGCAGTAGAGGCGGGGGGGCCATAGATACGCAGTATTTT

V: TRBV10-3
size: few
J: TRBJ1-6
D: TRBD1
CDR3: CAIQPGQPNSPLHF
DNA: TGTGCCATCCAACCGGGACAGCCGAATTCACCCCTCCACTTT

V: TRBV6-2/TRBV6-3
size: NA
J: TRBJ2-5
D: NA
CDR3: CASSIVETQYF
DNA: TGTGCCAGCAGTATTGTTGAGACCCAGTACTTC

V: TRBV12-3/TRBV12-4
size: NA
J: TRBJ2-1
D: NA
CDR3: CASSPGDLRVNNEQFF
DNA: TGTGCCAGCAGTCCCGGGGATCTGAGGGTTAACAATGAGCAGTTCTTC

V: TRBV20-1
size: few
J: TRBJ2-3
D: TRBD1
CDR3: CSASPAARGLGDTQYF
DNA: TGCAGTGCTTCCCCGGCCGCCAGGGGGCTCGGGGATACGCAGTATTTT

V: TRBV7-9
size: NA
J: TRBJ1-6
D: TRBD1
CDR3: CASSLGQDSPLHF
DNA: TGTGCCAGCAGCTTGGGACAGGATTCACCCCTCCACTTT

V: TRBV3-1
size: few
J: TRBJ2-7
D: TRBD2
CDR3: CASSQDLSGGGSNEQYF
DNA: TGTGCCAGCAGCCAAGATTTGAGTGGCGGGGGTTCCAACGAGCAGTACTTC

V: TRBV5-1
size: few
J: TRBJ1-1
D: NA
CDR3: CASSTLRANTEAFF
DNA: TGCGCCAGCAGCACGCTACGGGCAAACACTGAAGCTTTCTTT

V: TRBV5-1
size: few
J: TRBJ2-1
D: TRBD2
CDR3: CASSYGLAENEQFF
DNA: TGCGCCAGCAGCTACGGACTAGCGGAGAATGAGCAGTTCTTC

V: TRBV15
size: NA
J: TRBJ2-1
D: NA
CDR3: CATSPGVGRRNNEQFF
DNA: TGTGCCACCAGCCCTGGGGTTGGGCGGAGAAACAATGAGCAGTTCTTC

V: TRBV12-3/TRBV12-4
size: many
J: TRBJ2-2
D: NA
CDR3: CASSRQAGNTGELFF
DNA: TGTGCCAGCAGCCGCCAAGCAGGGAACACCGGGGAGCTGTTTTTT

V: TRBV18
size: few
J: TRBJ2-7
D: NA
CDR3: CASSTGNYEQYF
DNA: TGTGCCAGCTCAACAGGGAACTACGAGCAGTACTTC

V: TRBV7-9
size: NA
J: TRBJ2-3
D: TRBD2
CDR3: CASSPQTSGSKRDTQYF
DNA: TGTGCCAGCAGCCCCCAGACTAGCGGGAGTAAAAGGGATACGCAGTATTTT

V: TRBV7-2
size: NA
J: TRBJ2-7
D: TRBD1
CDR3: CASSLLTGGKDEQYF
DNA: TGTGCCAGCAGCTTACTGACAGGGGGCAAGGACGAGCAGTACTTC

V: TRBV5-1
size: NA
J: TRBJ2-3
D: NA
CDR3: CASSFAGEPTDTQYF
DNA: TGCGCCAGCAGCTTTGCCGGGGAACCCACAGATACGCAGTATTTT

V: TRBV5-1
size: NA
J: TRBJ2-1
D: NA
CDR3: CASSWTGPGDNEQFF
DNA: TGCGCCAGCAGCTGGACCGGGCCCGGCGACAATGAGCAGTTCTTC

V: TRBV30
size: many
J: TRBJ2-1
D: NA
CDR3: CAWSVPGDEQFF
DNA: TGTGCCTGGAGTGTACCTGGCGATGAGCAGTTCTTC

V: TRBV9
size: NA
J: TRBJ2-3
D: NA
CDR3: CASSVTGLITDTQYF
DNA: TGTGCCAGCAGCGTCACGGGACTGATCACAGATACGCAGTATTTT

V: TRBV7-9
size: NA
J: TRBJ2-2
D: TRBD2
CDR3: CASSFRQAGLTGELFF
DNA: TGTGCCAGCAGCTTCAGGCAAGCGGGACTGACCGGGGAGCTGTTTTTT

V: TRBV29-1
size: many
J: TRBJ2-2
D: NA
CDR3: CSGLEPQGGRAGELFF
DNA: TGCAGCGGCTTGGAGCCACAGGGGGGGAGGGCCGGGGAGCTGTTTTTT